The 12 T cell receptor beta chains below all came from one sample that was sequenced in a study of brain T cells in children with intractable seizures. Clones were sequenced by immunoSEQ multiplex PCR, and TCRdb holds only the in-frame ones, with some missing. The table shows hundreds of thousands of clones, with over 90% occurring only once. Time point noted: blood from clinic visit 5 months post-surgery; TSC patient then seizure free. The source material was peripheral blood, sampled approximately 5 months after surgery. The receptors come from a boy younger than two with tuberous sclerosis and intractable seizures.

The chain is built from TRBV6-1 and TRBJ2-1; no reliable D call. The CDR3 consists of 15 residues. V lost 2 bases and J 1 base, leaving 9 bases between the germline ends. Germline V gene sequence: CDR1 MNHNS, CDR2 SASEGT. CDR3 DNA: TGTGCCAGCAGTGAACCCCATCTTTCCTACAATGAGCAGTTCTTC. Amino acid sequence: CASSEPHLSYNEQFF.

The rearrangement links TRBV7-6 to TRBJ1-2; 10 bases agree with TRBD1. J lost 4 bases, V lost 5 bases, and 10 bases had no gene match. This CDR3 is 16 amino acids long. From germline, CDR1 is SGHVS and CDR2 FNYEAQ. CDR3 coding DNA: TGTGCCAGCAGCGGCGCCGGGACAGGGGTGCTCTATGGCTACACCTTC. It is translated as CASSGAGTGVLYGYTF.

V is TRBV7-3 and J is TRBJ1-1; perhaps TRBD1 as D (6 bases). The CDR3 loop spans 14 amino acids. Germline CDR1 and CDR2: SGHTA and FQGTGA. The V end was cut by 2 bases, the J end by 5 bases, with 12 bases between. The CDR3 protein is CASSLAGAGTEAFF. CDR3 nucleotides: TGTGCCAGCAGCTTAGCGGGGGCGGGAACTGAAGCTTTCTTT.

The chain employs TRBV3-1 (or the pseudogene TRBV3-2) and TRBJ2-5; TRBD2 might be the D (7 bases). Germline V gene data show CDR1 as LGHDT and CDR2 as YNNKEL (reference sequence). Trimming stripped 2 bases from V and 6 bases from J, with 22 bases between. This CDR3 is built from 17 residues. The CDR3 DNA follows: TGTGCCAGCAGCCAATCTCGTGTCAGAGGGGGACTAAAGACCCAGTACTTC. Translation: CASSQSRVRGGLKTQYF.

V and J are TRBV15 and TRBJ1-4, with D possibly TRBD1 on 5 matching bases. Trimming left V 1 base short and J 2 bases short, with 8 bases between. Looked up from germline, CDR1 is LNHNV and CDR2 is YYDKDF (reference sequence). This CDR3 comprises 15 residues. CDR3 nucleotides: TGTGCCACCAGCAGAGTGGGGGGGACTAATGAAAAACTGTTTTTT. It encodes CATSRVGGTNEKLFF.

The gene calls are TRBV12-5 and TRBJ2-1; TRBD2 matches 8 bases. V trimming: 4 bases; J trimming: 5 bases; junction bases outside the gene matches: 7. The CDR3 spans 15 residues. The germline gives CDR1 LGHNT, CDR2 FRNRAP. The DNA of the CDR3 is TGTGCTAGTGGTTCCGAGGCGGGAGGAGACAATGAGCAGTTCTTC. The encoded protein is CASGSEAGGDNEQFF.

The chain is built from TRBV4-2 and TRBJ2-1; D not certain. Trimming left V 0 bases short and J 6 bases short, with 6 bases between. The CDR3 has 13 residues. Per the germline V gene, CDR1 is LGHNA and CDR2 is YNFKEQ. The CDR3 sequence: CASSQDFGNEQFF. CDR3 sequence (DNA): TGTGCCAGCAGCCAAGATTTCGGCAATGAGCAGTTCTTC.

About this clone itself: The same CDR3 arises from other DNA sequences in this sample as well. The chain recombines TRBV30 with TRBJ1-2, with no clear D. The V gene lost 0 bases and the J gene lost 4 bases, with 9 bases spanning the gap. CDR3 length equals 13 residues. CDR1 is GTSNPN and CDR2 is SVGIG in the germline V gene (reference sequence). The CDR3 loop is CAWSVRRGYGYTF. The CDR3 DNA reads TGTGCCTGGAGTGTACGACGGGGCTATGGCTACACCTTC.

V gene TRBV5-1 combines with J gene TRBJ2-4, with 7 bases lining up with TRBD1. This CDR3 is 13 amino acids long. CDR1 is SGHRS, CDR2 YFSETQ, per germline. V shed 7 bases and J 5 bases; nucleotides not matched to a gene: 6. CDR3 in amino acids: CASSSGTENIQYF. The CDR3 nucleotides are TGCGCCAGCTCTTCCGGGACAGAAAACATTCAGTACTTC.

V and J are TRBV13 and TRBJ1-2; maybe TRBD1 (5 bases). CDR1 is PRHDT, CDR2 FYEKMQ, per germline (reference sequence). Trimming pared 5 bases from V and 0 bases from J, leaving 10 bases between. The CDR3 has 14 amino acids. CDR3 nucleotides: TGTGCCAGCAGCACGGGAGGGGCTAACTATGGCTACACCTTC. Translating it yields CASSTGGANYGYTF.

The V and J genes are TRBV10-3 and TRBJ1-2; D call uncertain. Germline CDR1 ENHRY, CDR2 SYGVKD. This CDR3 is built from 16 residues. Trimming removed 2 bases at V and 4 bases at J, with 17 bases between. The DNA of the CDR3 is TGTGCCATCAGTGAGGGGCGCGGCGGGGAGGGCTATGGCTACACCTTC. Translated: CAISEGRGGEGYGYTF.

The gene calls are TRBV28 and TRBJ2-3; the match to TRBD1 covers 9 bases. CDR3 length: 16 amino acids. Trimming cost V 2 bases and J 0 bases; bases outside gene matches: 3. The germline CDR1 and CDR2 sequences are MDHEN and SYDVKM. The CDR3 reads CASSLQGQGSTDTQYF. Here the CDR3 DNA reads TGTGCCAGCAGTTTACAAGGACAGGGGAGCACAGATACGCAGTATTTT.